This T cell receptor (beta chain) was found in a study of regulatory T cells in long-lasting Graves disease. Study summary: Antithyroid drug intake by newly diagnosed Graves' patients had lasted under 3 months.

Arm-PCR with iRepertoire HTBI primers amplified the CDR3 regions for these TCR beta libraries. TCRdb reprocessed the multiplex PCR reads via MiXCR and lists one record per CDR3 protein. Here the sample spans 400,000 to 450,000 distinct CDR3 sequences, 14% to 15% being singletons. Regarding time point: newly diagnosed GD, antithyroid drugs for less than 3 months. From PBMCs, RNA was extracted and then used to make the TCR library. Ten or more counts support this clonotype. With V trimmed by 5 bases and J by 5 bases, 15 bases remained unmatched. Per germline, CDR1 SGHTA and CDR2 FQGTGA. This CDR3 has 19 residues. These data were also filed under a second study, of T cells in Graves' hyperthyroidism and ophthalmopathy. That report adds: HTBI primers were employed in a first-round RT-PCR of the TCR CDR3. In blood, most of the thyroid clonotypes expanded above 0.001 were also present. It was a median approximately six months before onset that the model predicted ophthalmopathy.

The source material was peripheral blood mononuclear cells (PBMCs), sampled at new diagnosis, from a patient treated with antithyroid drugs. The source of this sequence is a young woman with Graves disease. V and J are TRBV7-3 and TRBJ2-7, with 16 bases matching TRBD2. CDR3 sequence: CASSTGPGLAGGGTDEQYF. In nucleotides, the CDR3 is TGTGCCAGCAGCACCGGACCGGGACTAGCGGGAGGGGGCACGGACGAGCAGTACTTC.